This T cell receptor beta chain was obtained from a study of T cells after yellow fever vaccination. Study-wide context: Some fractions had low cell numbers, and these were prepared with SMART-Seq v4 Ultra Low Input.

Points on this clonotype: Its antigen is unknown.

TCRdb redid the calling of the 5' RACE reads with MiXCR, one entry per CDR3 protein. The table records 240,000 or so distinct CDR3 sequences, less than 9% of them present only once. Study-wide points: The secondary response peaked faster, at day 5 versus 15, but was weaker. Although most clonotypes did not, a small share appeared in both CD4 and CD8 compartments. A large majority of primary-vaccination clones showed up again after the booster (approximately 96% CD4, 88% CD8).

The sequence was obtained from a young man who received the YFV17D yellow fever vaccine. Here the sequenced sample was CD4+ T cells sorted from PBMCs, taken 15 days after the yellow fever booster vaccination.

The CDR3 DNA is TGCGCCAGCACGTTTAGTCGCCCCCGCGGTGACAATGAGCAGTTCTTC. Protein product: CASTFSRPRGDNEQFF. The rearrangement links TRBV5-1 to TRBJ2-1, with D uncertain. V was shortened by 6 bases and J by 5 bases, with 21 bases between the two germline ends. The CDR3 has 16 amino acids. Germline V gene lookup returns CDR1 SGHRS and CDR2 YFSETQ.